Each of the 10 T cell receptor beta chains below was sequenced from the same sample in a study of blood T cells in healthy people across ages. Combining a sample-barcoded 5' primer with a J-beta primer mix, a second PCR ran for roughly 6 to 12 cycles. A single record per CDR3 protein comes from TCRdb applying MiXCR to the 5' RACE reads. The sample shows around 800,000 distinct CDR3 sequences, less than 80% of them seen only once. The material sequenced was blood. The receptors derive from a man younger than 45 in good health.

This chain uses TRBV9 with TRBJ2-7, with 7 bases lining up with TRBD1. The CDR3 sequence is 15 residues long. Germline V gives CDR1 SGDLS, CDR2 YYNGEE. V shed 0 bases, J shed 3 bases, and the junction held 6 bases outside the gene matches. DNA for the CDR3: TGTGCCAGCAGCGTAGCGGTTGGGACAGACTACGAGCAGTACTTC. Translating it yields CASSVAVGTDYEQYF.

The chain uses TRBV4-3 and TRBJ2-3, with D perhaps being TRBD1 or TRBD2 (7 bases each). The CDR3 loop spans 15 amino acids. In germline, CDR1 is LGHNA, CDR2 YSLEER. The V gene lost 3 bases and the J gene lost 4 bases, with 14 bases spanning the gap. The CDR3: CASSQYSGGADTQYF. CDR3 coding DNA: TGCGCCAGCAGCCAGTATTCAGGGGGGGCAGATACGCAGTATTTT.

Only one count was recorded for this clonotype. The chain is built from TRBV7-9 and TRBJ2-1; maybe TRBD2 (5 bases). Trimming took 5 bases from V and 7 from J, leaving 15 bases between them. The CDR3 runs to 14 residues. Germline V gene data show CDR1 as SEHNR and CDR2 as FQNEAQ (reference sequence). The CDR3 here is CASSEGPLGNEQFF. The CDR3, as DNA: TGTGCCAGCAGCGAGGGCCCCTTGGGGAATGAGCAGTTCTTC.

CDR3 in amino acids: CASSQDWGQSYQPQHF. The DNA for the CDR3 is TGCGCCAGCAGCCAAGATTGGGGCCAGAGTTATCAGCCCCAGCATTTT. The chain combines TRBV4-3 with TRBJ1-5, with TRBD1 as a possible D gene (5 bases). The CDR3 extends over 16 amino acids. Per the germline V gene, CDR1 is LGHNA and CDR2 is YSLEER. V lost 0 bases and J 5 bases, leaving 14 bases between the germline ends.

This clonotype was recorded many times. The chain joins TRBV27 to TRBJ2-6; the D is unclear. CDR3 size: 15 residues. Trimming stripped 1 base from V and 2 bases from J, with 6 bases between. The germline V gene has CDR1 MNHEY and CDR2 SMNVEV (reference sequence). As DNA, the CDR3 is TGTGCCAGCAGTTTATTGGTAACTGGGGCCAACGTCCTGACTTTC. Its translation: CASSLLVTGANVLTF.

This clonotype was counted at least ten times. The V gene is TRBV18, the J gene TRBJ2-1, with D possibly being TRBD2 (5 bases). Deletions cut 2 bases from V and 6 bases from J, with 14 bases between. Germline-derived CDR1 and CDR2 are KGHSH and LQKENI. The CDR3 runs 15 residues. This CDR3 reads CASSPSDSEGNEQFF. In nucleotides, the CDR3 is TGTGCCAGCTCACCATCGGACTCCGAGGGCAATGAGCAGTTCTTC. The variable domain in full, with the rest retrieved from reference TRBV18 and TRBJ2-1, is NAGVMQNPRHLVRRRGQEARLRCSPMKGHSHVYWYRQLPEEGLKFMVYLQKENIIDESGMPKERFSAEFPKEGPSILRIQQVVRGDSAAYFCASSPSDSEGNEQFFGPGTRLTVL.

The gene calls are TRBV25-1 and TRBJ2-3; TRBD2 matches 8 bases. Germline CDR1 and CDR2: MGHDK and SYGVNS. Trimming at V came to 10 bases and at J to 1 base, leaving 7 bases not matched to a gene. This CDR3 has 14 amino acids. In DNA, the CDR3 is TGTGCCATCGCGGGGGGCCACGGCACAGATACGCAGTATTTT. It translates to CAIAGGHGTDTQYF.

This clonotype was detected only once. The V and J genes are TRBV19 and TRBJ2-7; TRBD2 matches 8 bases. The CDR3 has 16 amino acids. The germline V gene encodes CDR1 LNHDA and CDR2 SQIVND (reference sequence). V was clipped by 3 bases and J by 3 bases; unmatched bases: 10. CDR3 coding DNA: TGTGCCAGTAGTATTGATCCAGCGGGGGCCCTCTACGAGCAGTACTTC. This encodes CASSIDPAGALYEQYF.

This sequence joins TRBV6-6 and TRBJ2-1; the D is unclear. The ends were cut back, 2 bases at V and 8 bases at J, with 7 bases in the middle. The CDR3 consists of 12 residues. Per the germline V gene, CDR1 is MNHNY and CDR2 is SVGAGI (reference sequence). This CDR3 reads CASSYGVDEQFF. The CDR3 region has the DNA TGTGCCAGCAGTTACGGGGTCGATGAGCAGTTCTTC.

The rearrangement uses TRBV5-1 and TRBJ2-1; D is possibly TRBD2 (6 bases). This CDR3 has 13 amino acids. V was pared by 1 base and J by 8 bases, with 10 bases between. Per the germline V gene, CDR1 is SGHRS and CDR2 is YFSETQ. The CDR3: CASSLRGAHEQFF. As DNA, the CDR3 is TGCGCCAGCAGCTTGCGCGGGGCCCATGAGCAGTTCTTC.